This is a list of T cell receptor beta chains from one sample in a study of T cells in Graves' hyperthyroidism and ophthalmopathy. One entry per CDR3 protein results from TCRdb running MiXCR on the multiplex PCR reads. The repertoire holds under 300,000 distinct CDR3 sequences, with approximately 15% as singletons. The specimen was blood. All receptors derive from a woman in her thirties or forties with Graves' hyperthyroidism. Both conserved end residues are part of each CDR3. A D gene is named only where the DNA matches it firmly. Size values are once, few and many counts, or a class for expanded clones, and some rows have none.

TGTGCCAGCAGTGGGTTAGGGAACACTGAAGCTTTCTTT,CASSGLGNTEAFF,.,TRBJ1-1,many,TRBV2
TGTGCCAGCAGTGAAGGGGTTCGGACAGCACCTGGGATCGTAGAGACCCAGTACTTC,CASSEGVRTAPGIVETQYF,.,TRBJ2-5,many,TRBV6-1
TGTGCCAGCATGGCCGGACCCCATAGCAATCAGCCCCAGCATTTT,CASMAGPHSNQPQHF,.,TRBJ1-5,many,TRBV12-3/TRBV12-4
TGCAGTGCCAAAGAGATCCAGGAGGGGCAGTTCTTC,CSAKEIQEGQFF,.,TRBJ2-1,many,TRBV20-1
TGTGCCAGCAGTCCGGGACTACAGTTCACAGATACGCAGTATTTT,CASSPGLQFTDTQYF,TRBD2,TRBJ2-3,few,TRBV12-3/TRBV12-4
TGTGCCAGTAGTACCCCCCGTTGGAATGAAAAACTGTTTTTT,CASSTPRWNEKLFF,.,TRBJ1-4,.,TRBV19
TGTGCCAGCAGTGGGTTTACTAGCGGGAGGGCCCAGGAGCAGTTCTTC,CASSGFTSGRAQEQFF,TRBD2,TRBJ2-1,.,TRBV2
TGTGCCAGCAGCCCCACGAGGGGTGGCAATCAGCCCCAGCATTTT,CASSPTRGGNQPQHF,.,TRBJ1-5,few,TRBV7-8
TGCGCCAGCAGCCAGGGGACAGGGACCAAAGGCTACACCTTC,CASSQGTGTKGYTF,TRBD1,TRBJ1-2,many,TRBV4-1
TGTGCCAGCAGTTATACGGGAAGTATGAACACTGAAGCTTTCTTT,CASSYTGSMNTEAFF,.,TRBJ1-1,many,TRBV6-1
TGCAGTGCTAATTATCCCGGCGGGTCCATGAACACTGAAGCTTTCTTT,CSANYPGGSMNTEAFF,.,TRBJ1-1,many,TRBV20-1
TGTGCCAGCAGTTTAGCGCGTGGCTGGGAGCAGTTCTTC,CASSLARGWEQFF,.,TRBJ2-1,few,TRBV12-3/TRBV12-4
TGTGCCAGCAGCCCTACGTTATTGTCAGATCCCCAGCATTTT,CASSPTLLSDPQHF,.,TRBJ1-5,once,TRBV3-1
TGTGCCAGTAACCCGACAATTCTGAACAATCAGCCCCAGCATTTT,CASNPTILNNQPQHF,.,TRBJ1-5,.,TRBV19
TGTGCCACTCACCTGGGGAATGAAAAACTGTTTTTT,CATHLGNEKLFF,.,TRBJ1-4,many,TRBV2
TGTGCCAGCAGTTTGTACAGGGGCGGTGGGTCACCCCTCCACTTT,CASSLYRGGGSPLHF,TRBD1,TRBJ1-6,many,TRBV28
TGTGCCAGCAGTGGGGACTTCCGGGGAGAGACCCAGTACTTC,CASSGDFRGETQYF,.,TRBJ2-5,many,TRBV2
TGTGCCAGCCTAGGGGAGCCCATTGACGAGCAGTACTTC,CASLGEPIDEQYF,.,TRBJ2-7,many,TRBV6-1
TGCAGCGTTTGGGACAGGTCCACTGAAGCTTTCTTT,CSVWDRSTEAFF,TRBD1,TRBJ1-1,many,TRBV29-1
TGTGCCAGCACGAGTGGGGGGGCCAAAAAGACCCAGTACTTC,CASTSGGAKKTQYF,.,TRBJ2-5,many,TRBV28
TGTGCCAGCAGCCGAACAGGGGAAACGGTCTTC,CASSRTGETVF,TRBD1,TRBJ2-1,few,TRBV3-1
TGTGCCAGCAGTGAGGGACACTCTCCGACCAATTCACCCCTCCACTTT,CASSEGHSPTNSPLHF,.,TRBJ1-6,few,TRBV6-1
TGCAGTGCTAGAGACCGGACGGCGATACAGCCCCAGCATTTT,CSARDRTAIQPQHF,.,TRBJ1-5,many,TRBV20-1
TGTGCCAGCAGCTTAGAGTCGGGCAGCCCGTACGAGCAGTACTTC,CASSLESGSPYEQYF,.,TRBJ2-7,many,TRBV11-2
TGTGCCAGCAGTTCCTATTGGACTAGCGGCTCCTACGAGCAGTACTTC,CASSSYWTSGSYEQYF,TRBD2,TRBJ2-7,.,TRBV6-5
TGTGCCAGCAGAGCAACAGGGCTTCAGCCCCAGCATTTT,CASRATGLQPQHF,.,TRBJ1-5,.,TRBV5-8
TGTGCCAGCAGCCTCGGACCGTACACAGATACGCAGTATTTT,CASSLGPYTDTQYF,.,TRBJ2-3,many,TRBV13
TGCAGCGTTGGAACTAGTGGAGATCCCTACGAGCAGTACTTC,CSVGTSGDPYEQYF,.,TRBJ2-7,many,TRBV29-1
TGTGCCAGCAGCGAGAGCTCCTACAATGAGCAGTTCTTC,CASSESSYNEQFF,.,TRBJ2-1,many,TRBV6-1
TGTGCCAGCAGTGAGGACGACTACCAGGCCGGGGAGCTGTTTTTT,CASSEDDYQAGELFF,.,TRBJ2-2,many,TRBV6-1
TGTGCCAGCAGCTTAGTGGGCGGGGGGCGCGCAGATACGCAGTATTTT,CASSLVGGGRADTQYF,TRBD2,TRBJ2-3,many,TRBV11-2
TGTGCCAGCAGTTACTCGACTTCGGAAAAACTGTTTTTT,CASSYSTSEKLFF,.,TRBJ1-4,many,TRBV6-6
TGCAGTGCTAGAGGGGGACAGGGGGCTTTCTATGGCTACACCTTC,CSARGGQGAFYGYTF,TRBD1,TRBJ1-2,many,TRBV20-1
TGTACCAGCAGCCATCAGCGCGGGATCTCAGATACGCAGTATTTT,CTSSHQRGISDTQYF,.,TRBJ2-3,.,TRBV3-1
TGTGCCAGCAGCCGTGGGACAGCCGAAGATACGCAGTATTTT,CASSRGTAEDTQYF,TRBD1,TRBJ2-3,few,TRBV7-2
TGTGCCAGCAGTCGGGAAAGTAGCGGATTCTACGAGCAGTACTTC,CASSRESSGFYEQYF,.,TRBJ2-7,.,TRBV6-4
TGTGCCAGCAGTTTAGGCCCGGGACAGTTCACTGAAGCTTTCTTT,CASSLGPGQFTEAFF,TRBD1,TRBJ1-1,many,TRBV27
TGTGCCAGCAGCACTCGGAGCCCCGGGGAGCTGTTTTTT,CASSTRSPGELFF,.,TRBJ2-2,.,TRBV28
TGTGCCAGCAGTTTTGGGACAGAGGGTGGCTACACCTTC,CASSFGTEGGYTF,TRBD1,TRBJ1-2,many,TRBV12-3/TRBV12-4
TGCGCCAGCAGCCCCCTCCAGGGGGAAAAACTGTTTTTT,CASSPLQGEKLFF,.,TRBJ1-4,many,TRBV5-1
TGTGCCAGCAGCCGCCGCGGGGGGAGGACTGAAGCTTTCTTT,CASSRRGGRTEAFF,.,TRBJ1-1,many,TRBV14
TGTGCCAGCAGTGAACCTAGGGGGGGATCACCCCTCCACTTT,CASSEPRGGSPLHF,.,TRBJ1-6,.,TRBV25-1
TGCGCCAGCACCAAGGGGGTGCCGAACACTGAAGCTTTCTTT,CASTKGVPNTEAFF,.,TRBJ1-1,few,TRBV10-2
TGTGCCAGCATTTTTAGCAGGGCGCAGTATTTT,CASIFSRAQYF,.,TRBJ2-3,.,TRBV2
TGTGCCAGCAGCCGGGACAGGGGCACCTACGAGCAGTACTTC,CASSRDRGTYEQYF,TRBD1,TRBJ2-7,many,TRBV7-2
TGTGCCAGCAGCTTAGGAGGCGGGCCTAGCTCCTACAATGAGCAGTTCTTC,CASSLGGGPSSYNEQFF,.,TRBJ2-1,.,TRBV11-3
TGCAGTGCTAGGGGCCCCGGATACGAGCAGTACTTC,CSARGPGYEQYF,.,TRBJ2-7,few,TRBV20-1
TGTGCCAGCAGTCCCCAGGAGACTTCCTACAATGAGCAGTTCTTC,CASSPQETSYNEQFF,.,TRBJ2-1,.,TRBV27
TGTGCCAGCAGTTCACAGGGGTTCGGAAACACCATATATTTT,CASSSQGFGNTIYF,TRBD1,TRBJ1-3,many,TRBV28
TGTGCCAGCAGCTTAATACCCGGGGAGCTGTTTTTT,CASSLIPGELFF,.,TRBJ2-2,many,TRBV7-3
TGTGCCTGGACTCTGGCTAACTATGGCTACACCTTC,CAWTLANYGYTF,.,TRBJ1-2,many,TRBV30